Following are 5 T cell receptor beta chains from one sample sequenced in a study of pediatric ulcerative colitis. Clones were sequenced by immunoSEQ multiplex PCR, and TCRdb holds only the in-frame ones, with some missing. The sample lists tens of thousands of clones; 65% to 80% were seen once. The rectum was sampled with one to two pinch biopsies at colonoscopy. The source material was gut tissue. Receptors were obtained from a boy aged 5-17 years with severe ulcerative colitis.

V is TRBV12-2 and J is TRBJ2-6; the table names TRBD1, a call not compared with the DNA. TRBV12-2 corresponds to a pseudogene. The CDR3 contains 21 residues. CDR3 residues: CASRLGGKRQGDISGANVLTF. The CDR3 coding sequence is TGTGCAAGTCGCTTAGGAGGCAAAAGACAGGGGGATATCTCTGGGGCCAACGTCCTGACTTTC.

This clone appeared a single time. The rearrangement links TRBV2 to TRBJ1-5, with 7 bases aligning to TRBD1. The CDR3 sequence is 15 residues long. Germline-derived CDR1 and CDR2 are SNHLY and FYNNEI. The ends lost 5 bases at V and 0 bases at J; junction bases unmatched: 4. The DNA for the CDR3 is TGTGCCAGCAGTCCAGGGGGGGATAGCAATCAGCCCCAGCATTTT. Translation gives CASSPGGDSNQPQHF.

This CDR3 is CASRAGTSNTGELFF. The CDR3 coding sequence is TGTGCCAGCAGAGCCGGGACATCGAACACCGGGGAGCTGTTTTTT. V usage is TRBV2 and J usage is TRBJ2-2; the D gene is possibly TRBD1 (6 bases). Germline V CDR1 and CDR2: SNHLY, FYNNEI. Trimming stripped 6 bases from V and 0 bases from J, with 11 bases between. The CDR3 length is 15 residues.

The CDR3 coding sequence is TGTGCCAGCAGCAAATATACACAGACGAAGTACAATGAGCAGTTCTTC. Translation gives CASSKYTQTKYNEQFF. The rearrangement joins TRBV21-1 to TRBJ2-1; TRBD1, as called in the table, went unchecked against the DNA. TRBV21-1 is a pseudogene. The CDR3 runs 16 residues.

With regard to this clone: The junction shows a germline mismatch at one end, possibly a read error. Other DNA sequences in the sample encode the same CDR3. This chain links TRBV4-1 with TRBJ1-2; the D is unclear. The CDR3 spans 16 residues. Per the germline V gene, CDR1 is MGHRA and CDR2 is YSYEKL. Here the CDR3 reads CASSRAAFTEVYGYTF. CDR3 DNA: TGTGCCAGCAGCCGAGCCGCATTTACAGAGGTTTATGGCTACACCTTC.